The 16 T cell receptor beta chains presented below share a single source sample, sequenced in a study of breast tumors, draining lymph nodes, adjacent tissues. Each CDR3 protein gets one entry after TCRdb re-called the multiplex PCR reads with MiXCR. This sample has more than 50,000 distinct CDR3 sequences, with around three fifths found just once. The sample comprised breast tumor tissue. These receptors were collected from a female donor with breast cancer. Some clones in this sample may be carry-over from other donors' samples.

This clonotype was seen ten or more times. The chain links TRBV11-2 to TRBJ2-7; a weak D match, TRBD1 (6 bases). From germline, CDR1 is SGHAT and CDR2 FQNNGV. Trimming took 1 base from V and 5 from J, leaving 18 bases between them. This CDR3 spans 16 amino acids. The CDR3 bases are TGTGCCAGCAGCTTAGTTGCCCTTGCAGGGACAAACGAGCAGTACTTC. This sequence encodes CASSLVALAGTNEQYF.

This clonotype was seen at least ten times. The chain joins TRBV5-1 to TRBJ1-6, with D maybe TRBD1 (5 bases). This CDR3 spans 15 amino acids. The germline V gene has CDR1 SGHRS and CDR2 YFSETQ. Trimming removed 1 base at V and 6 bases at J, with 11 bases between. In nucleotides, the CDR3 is TGCGCCAGCAGCTTGAGACTTCAGGGTAATTCACCCCTCCACTTT. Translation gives CASSLRLQGNSPLHF. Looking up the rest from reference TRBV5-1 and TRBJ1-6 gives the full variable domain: KAGVTQTPRYLIKTRGQQVTLSCSPISGHRSVSWYQQTPGQGLQFLFEYFSETQRNKGNFPGRFSGRQFSNSRSEMNVSTLELGDSALYLCASSLRLQGNSPLHFGNGTRLTVT.

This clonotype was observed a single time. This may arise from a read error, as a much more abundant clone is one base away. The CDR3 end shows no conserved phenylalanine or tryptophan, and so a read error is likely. In DNA form, the CDR3 reads TGCAGTGCTCGCTCTGGCGGGACTGATACCGGGAGGGCTCCCTACGAGCAGTACCTC. Residues: CSARSGGTDTGRAPYEQYL. This rearrangement joins TRBV20-1 to TRBJ2-7, with 8 nucleotides matching TRBD2. CDR1 is DFQATT and CDR2 is SNEGSKA in the germline V gene (reference sequence). With 5 bases clipped from V and 2 bases from J, the junction kept 23 bases outside the gene matches. The CDR3 loop spans 19 amino acids.

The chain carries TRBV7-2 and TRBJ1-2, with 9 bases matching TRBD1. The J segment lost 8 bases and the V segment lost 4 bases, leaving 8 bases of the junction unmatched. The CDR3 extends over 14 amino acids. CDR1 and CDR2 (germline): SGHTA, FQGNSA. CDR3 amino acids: CASSSLQGAGGYTF. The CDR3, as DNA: TGTGCCAGCAGCTCCCTACAGGGGGCGGGCGGCTACACCTTC. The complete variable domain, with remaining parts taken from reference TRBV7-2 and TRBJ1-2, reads GAGVSQSPSNKVTEKGKDVELRCDPISGHTALYWYRQSLGQGLEFLIYFQGNSAPDKSGLPSDRFSAERTGGSVSTLTIQRTQQEDSAVYLCASSSLQGAGGYTFGSGTRLTVV.

CDR3 in DNA: TGCGCCAGCAGCCAGAGCCCGACAGGGGTAGAAAACGAAAAACTGTTTTTT. This encodes CASSQSPTGVENEKLFF. V and J are TRBV5-1 and TRBJ1-4, with 8 bases that match TRBD1. Germline loops: CDR1 SGHRS, CDR2 YFSETQ. This CDR3 comprises 17 residues. The J segment lost 8 bases and the V segment lost 4 bases, leaving 16 bases of the junction unmatched.

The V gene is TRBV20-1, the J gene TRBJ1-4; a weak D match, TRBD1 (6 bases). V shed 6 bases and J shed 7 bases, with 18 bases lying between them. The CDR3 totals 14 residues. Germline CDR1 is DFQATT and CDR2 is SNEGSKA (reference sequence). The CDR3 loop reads CSAEGSGGSEKLFF. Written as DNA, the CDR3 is TGCAGTGCCGAGGGCTCTGGGGGCAGTGAAAAACTGTTTTTT.

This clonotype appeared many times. The CDR3 DNA sequence: TGTGCCAGCAGCTTAAACAGAGAGACCCAGTACTTC. Residues: CASSLNRETQYF. V is TRBV13 and J is TRBJ2-5; D gene unclear. The CDR3 totals 12 residues. With 2 bases removed from V and 4 bases from J, the gap between germline ends came to 5 bases. Germline V gives CDR1 PRHDT, CDR2 FYEKMQ (reference sequence).

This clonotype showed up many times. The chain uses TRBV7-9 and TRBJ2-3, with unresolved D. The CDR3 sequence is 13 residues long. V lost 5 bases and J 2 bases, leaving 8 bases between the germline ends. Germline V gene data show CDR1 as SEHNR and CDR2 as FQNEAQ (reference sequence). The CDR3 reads CASSPRVTDTQYF. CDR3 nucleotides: TGTGCCAGCAGCCCTCGAGTCACAGATACGCAGTATTTT.

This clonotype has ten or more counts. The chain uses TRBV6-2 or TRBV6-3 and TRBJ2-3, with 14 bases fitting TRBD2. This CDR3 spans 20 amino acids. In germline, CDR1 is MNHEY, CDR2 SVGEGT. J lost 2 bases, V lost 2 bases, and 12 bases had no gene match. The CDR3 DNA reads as TGTGCCAGCAGTTACCGGACTAGCGGGAGGCGGTTGGCACACACAGATACGCAGTATTTT. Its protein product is CASSYRTSGRRLAHTDTQYF.

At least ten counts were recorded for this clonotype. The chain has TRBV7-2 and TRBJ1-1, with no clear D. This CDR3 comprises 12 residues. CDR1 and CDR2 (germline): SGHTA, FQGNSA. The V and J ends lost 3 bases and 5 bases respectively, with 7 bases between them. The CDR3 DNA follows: TGTGCCAGCAGCTTTACTCGTACTGAAGCTTTCTTT. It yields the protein CASSFTRTEAFF.

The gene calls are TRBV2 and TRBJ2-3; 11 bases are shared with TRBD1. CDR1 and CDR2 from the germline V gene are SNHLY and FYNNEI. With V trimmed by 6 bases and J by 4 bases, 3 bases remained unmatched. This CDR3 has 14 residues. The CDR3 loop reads CASRAGQGADTQYF. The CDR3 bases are TGTGCCAGCAGAGCGGGACAGGGGGCAGATACGCAGTATTTT.

The CDR3 DNA reads as TGTGCCAGCAGCCCACCTGGACTAGCGGCAGACACCGGGGAGCTGTTTTTT. Encoded protein: CASSPPGLAADTGELFF. J is TRBJ2-2 and V is TRBV13, with 10 bases that match TRBD2. V was pared by 5 bases and J by 3 bases, with 9 bases of the junction left unmatched. The CDR3 runs 17 residues. CDR1 and CDR2 (germline): PRHDT, FYEKMQ (reference sequence).

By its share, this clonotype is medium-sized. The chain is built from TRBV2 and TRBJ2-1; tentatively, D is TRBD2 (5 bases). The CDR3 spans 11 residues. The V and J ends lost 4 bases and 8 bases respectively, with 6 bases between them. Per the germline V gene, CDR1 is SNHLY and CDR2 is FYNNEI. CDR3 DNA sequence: TGTGCCAGCAGTGCCGGGGATGAGCAGTTCTTC. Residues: CASSAGDEQFF.

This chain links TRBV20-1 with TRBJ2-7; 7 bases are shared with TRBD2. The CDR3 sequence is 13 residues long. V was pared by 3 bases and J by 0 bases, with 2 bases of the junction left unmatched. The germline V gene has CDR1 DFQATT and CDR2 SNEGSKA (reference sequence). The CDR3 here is CSASGDYSYEQYF. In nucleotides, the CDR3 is TGCAGTGCTAGCGGGGACTACTCCTACGAGCAGTACTTC.

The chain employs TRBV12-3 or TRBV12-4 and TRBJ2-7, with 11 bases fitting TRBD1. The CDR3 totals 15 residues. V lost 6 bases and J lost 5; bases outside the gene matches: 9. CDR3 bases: TGTGCCAGCAGCAACACCGGGACAGGGGGTAACGAGCAGTACTTC. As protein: CASSNTGTGGNEQYF.

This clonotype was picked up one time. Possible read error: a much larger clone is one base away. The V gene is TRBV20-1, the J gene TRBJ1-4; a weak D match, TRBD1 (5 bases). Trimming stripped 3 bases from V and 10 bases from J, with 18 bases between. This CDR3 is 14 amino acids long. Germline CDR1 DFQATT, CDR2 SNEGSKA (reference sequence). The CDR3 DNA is TGCAGTGCTAGGAAGGCAGGGATGTCTGCAAAACTGTTTTTT. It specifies CSARKAGMSAKLFF.